The 16 T cell receptor beta chains listed next were all sequenced from one sample in a study of T cell responses to AZD1222 COVID-19 vaccine. Sequencing used immunoSEQ multiplex PCR; TCRdb keeps in-frame clones, though not all of them. Here the sample spans 170,000 or so clones, 90% being singletons. The sequences come from peripheral blood, collected on day 0 of AZD1222 vaccination. The receptor set was obtained from an adult in good health.

The chain uses TRBV7-2 and TRBJ1-5, with a tentative D call TRBD1 (6 bases). Germline V CDR1 and CDR2: SGHTA, FQGNSA. The V end was cut by 5 bases, the J end by 7 bases, with 18 bases between. The CDR3 sequence is 15 residues long. The CDR3 sequence: CASSPPGGAGQPQHF. CDR3 bases: TGTGCCAGCAGCCCTCCCGGGGGGGCGGGGCAGCCCCAGCATTTT. Based on the CDR3 plus reference TRBV7-2 and TRBJ1-5, the full variable domain is GAGVSQSPSNKVTEKGKDVELRCDPISGHTALYWYRQSLGQGLEFLIYFQGNSAPDKSGLPSDRFSAERTGGSVSTLTIQRTQQEDSAVYLCASSPPGGAGQPQHFGDGTRLSIL.

The chain carries TRBV11-2 and TRBJ1-4; TRBD1 might be the D (5 bases). Per the germline V gene, CDR1 is SGHAT and CDR2 is FQNNGV. Trimming pared 3 bases from V and 8 bases from J, leaving 16 bases between. This CDR3 comprises 15 residues. Here the CDR3 DNA reads TGTGCCAGCAGCTTGGGCTCGGGGGTAGGGGAAAAACTGTTTTTT. Its protein product is CASSLGSGVGEKLFF.

The chain links TRBV2 to TRBJ1-5; 7 bases align to TRBD1. Germline V CDR1 and CDR2: SNHLY, FYNNEI. The length of the CDR3 is 14 residues. The V gene end was trimmed by 5 bases and the J gene end by 3 bases; junction bases not matched to a gene: 4. CDR3 sequence: CASSRQGLNQPQHF. Written as DNA, the CDR3 is TGTGCCAGCAGTCGACAGGGCCTCAATCAGCCCCAGCATTTT.

This clone was detected once. The chain employs TRBV9 and TRBJ1-1, with D uncertain. The V gene lost 7 bases and the J gene lost 4 bases, with 11 bases spanning the gap. Germline V gives CDR1 SGDLS, CDR2 YYNGEE. The CDR3 totals 12 residues. DNA for the CDR3: TGTGCCAGCGATAGGGTGGGCACTGAAGCTTTCTTT. This encodes CASDRVGTEAFF. Full variable domain (rest looked up from reference TRBV9 and TRBJ1-1): DSGVTQTPKHLITATGQRVTLRCSPRSGDLSVYWYQQSLDQGLQFLIQYYNGEERAKGNILERFSAQQFPDLHSELNLSSLELGDSALYFCASDRVGTEAFFGQGTRLTVV.

The chain uses TRBV30 and TRBJ1-3; D is uncertain. V was cut by 2 bases and J by 4 bases, with 21 bases left in between. Germline V gives CDR1 GTSNPN, CDR2 SVGIG (reference sequence). CDR3 length: 17 amino acids. Here the CDR3 reads CAWSYGSNWGDGNTIYF. The CDR3 DNA is TGTGCCTGGAGTTACGGTTCGAACTGGGGAGACGGAAACACCATATATTTT.

The V gene is TRBV9, the J gene TRBJ1-1; tentatively, D is TRBD1 (5 bases). Germline V gene data show CDR1 as SGDLS and CDR2 as YYNGEE. V was clipped by 4 bases and J by 7 bases, with 14 bases between them. The CDR3 contains 13 residues. CDR3 residues: CASSPHPDSEAFF. The DNA for the CDR3 is TGTGCCAGCAGCCCCCACCCCGACAGTGAAGCTTTCTTT.

This chain links TRBV18 with TRBJ2-1; 12 bases align to TRBD2. Per the germline V gene, CDR1 is KGHSH and CDR2 is LQKENI. This CDR3 is 16 amino acids long. Losses at the gene ends were 4 bases for V and 2 bases for J; bases not matched to a gene: 3. The CDR3 reads CASSRASGGAYNEQFF. The CDR3 bases are TGTGCCAGCTCACGGGCTAGCGGGGGGGCCTACAATGAGCAGTTCTTC.

The chain recombines TRBV16 with TRBJ2-7; D remains unclear. The germline gives CDR1 KGHSY, CDR2 FQNENV. V gave up 2 bases and J gave up 4 bases, with 12 bases separating them. CDR3 length: 14 amino acids. For the CDR3, the DNA is TGTGCCAGCAGCCAAAGTTTAAGGGCGTACGAGCAGTACTTC. This codes for CASSQSLRAYEQYF.

V usage is TRBV12-5 and J usage is TRBJ2-1; 11 nucleotides agree with TRBD2. In germline, CDR1 is LGHNT, CDR2 FRNRAP. CDR3 length: 15 residues. The J segment lost 7 bases and the V segment lost 2 bases, leaving 4 bases of the junction unmatched. CDR3 region: CASGLISGGVNEQFF. In DNA form, the CDR3 reads TGTGCTAGTGGTTTGATTAGCGGGGGGGTTAATGAGCAGTTCTTC. Combining the CDR3 with reference TRBV12-5 and TRBJ2-1 gives the whole variable domain DARVTQTPRHKVTEMGQEVTMRCQPILGHNTVFWYRQTMMQGLELLAYFRNRAPLDDSGMPKDRFSAEMPDATLATLKIQPSEPRDSAVYFCASGLISGGVNEQFFGPGTRLTVL.

The chain recombines TRBV6-2 or TRBV6-3 with TRBJ1-1, with D unresolved. Per the germline V gene, CDR1 is MNHEY and CDR2 is SVGEGT. The CDR3 loop spans 15 amino acids. Trimming cost V 0 bases and J 0 bases, with 8 bases left between them. The CDR3 DNA sequence: TGTGCCAGCAGTTACTCGGGAAGAATGAACACTGAAGCTTTCTTT. Its protein is CASSYSGRMNTEAFF.

The chain links TRBV5-6 to TRBJ1-1; tentative D call: TRBD1 (5 bases). The V gene's germline CDR1 is SGHDT and CDR2 YYEEEE. V shed 4 bases and J shed 2 bases, with 12 bases lying between them. The CDR3 sequence is 14 residues long. The CDR3 region has the DNA TGTGCCAGCAGCCTCGGGACGGAAAACACTGAAGCTTTCTTT. Translation: CASSLGTENTEAFF.

CDR3: CASSSQPRENTEAFF. CDR3 DNA sequence: TGTGCCAGCAGTTCCCAGCCTAGGGAGAACACTGAAGCTTTCTTT. The chain recombines TRBV6-5 with TRBJ1-1; D is ambiguous. CDR3 length equals 15 residues. Germline V CDR1 and CDR2: MNHEY, SVGAGI. Trimming took 4 bases from V and 1 from J, leaving 13 bases between them.

This rearrangement joins TRBV13 to TRBJ2-7; no reliable D call. V lost 0 bases to trimming and J lost 5 bases, with 5 bases between them. Germline CDR1 reads PRHDT; CDR2 reads FYEKMQ (reference sequence). CDR3 size: 12 residues. Here the CDR3 DNA reads TGTGCCAGCAGCTTAGGCAGCCACGAGCAGTACTTC. Its protein is CASSLGSHEQYF.

The J gene is TRBJ2-3, the V gene TRBV15; D remains unclear. Germline V gene sequence: CDR1 LNHNV, CDR2 YYDKDF (reference sequence). This CDR3 is 12 amino acids long. V gave up 4 bases and J gave up 6 bases, with 8 bases separating them. For the CDR3, the DNA is TGTGCCACCAGCACCACCCGGGATACGCAGTATTTT. Amino acids: CATSTTRDTQYF. The full variable domain, in which reference TRBV15 and TRBJ2-3 provide the parts outside the CDR3, is DAMVIQNPRYQVTQFGKPVTLSCSQTLNHNVMYWYQQKSSQAPKLLFHYYDKDFNNEADTPDNFQSRRPNTSFCFLDIRSPGLGDTAMYLCATSTTRDTQYFGPGTRLTVL.

The CDR3 nucleotides are TGTGCCAGTAGGGGACTAGCGGGGGGTTACGAGCAGTACTTC. It specifies CASRGLAGGYEQYF. V usage is TRBV27 and J usage is TRBJ2-7; 15 bases map to TRBD2. This CDR3 region has 14 residues. The V and J ends lost 9 bases and 4 bases, in that order; junction bases with no gene match: 4. Germline lookup yields CDR1 MNHEY and CDR2 SMNVEV (reference sequence).

The chain recombines TRBV2 with TRBJ2-1; 9 nucleotides agree with TRBD1. V was pared by 6 bases and J by 6 bases, with 9 bases of the junction left unmatched. In germline, CDR1 is SNHLY, CDR2 FYNNEI. CDR3 length equals 15 residues. The CDR3: CASRSDRGRINEQFF. The CDR3 DNA follows: TGTGCCAGCAGGTCCGACAGGGGGAGGATCAATGAGCAGTTCTTC.